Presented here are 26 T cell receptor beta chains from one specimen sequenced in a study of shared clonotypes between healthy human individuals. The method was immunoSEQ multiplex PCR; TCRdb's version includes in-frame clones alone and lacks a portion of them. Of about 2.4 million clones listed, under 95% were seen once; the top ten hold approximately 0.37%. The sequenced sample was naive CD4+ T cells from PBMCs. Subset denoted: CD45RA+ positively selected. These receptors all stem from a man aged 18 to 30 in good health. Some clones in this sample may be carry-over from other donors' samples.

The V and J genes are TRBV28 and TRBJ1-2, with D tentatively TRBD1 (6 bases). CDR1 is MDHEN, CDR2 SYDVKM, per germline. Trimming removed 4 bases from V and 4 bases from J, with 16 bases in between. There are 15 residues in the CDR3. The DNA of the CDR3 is TGTGCCAGCAGTTCACCGGACAGATTGATCTATGGCTACACCTTC. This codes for CASSSPDRLIYGYTF.

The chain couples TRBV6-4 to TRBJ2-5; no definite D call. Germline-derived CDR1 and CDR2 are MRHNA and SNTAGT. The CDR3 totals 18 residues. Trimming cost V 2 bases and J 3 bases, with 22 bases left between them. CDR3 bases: TGTGCCAGCAGTGACGATAAGGTAAAGGCAGAAGCGAAAGAGACCCAGTACTTC. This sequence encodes CASSDDKVKAEAKETQYF.

The CDR3 DNA reads TGCGCCAGCAGCTTGTTAGGACTAGCGGCCTCCTACAATGAGCAGTTCTTC. This encodes CASSLLGLAASYNEQFF. The J gene is TRBJ2-1, the V gene TRBV5-1; 10 bases fit TRBD2. CDR3 size: 17 residues. Trimming took 1 base from V and 0 from J; bases not matched to a gene: 4. In germline, CDR1 is SGHRS, CDR2 YFSETQ.

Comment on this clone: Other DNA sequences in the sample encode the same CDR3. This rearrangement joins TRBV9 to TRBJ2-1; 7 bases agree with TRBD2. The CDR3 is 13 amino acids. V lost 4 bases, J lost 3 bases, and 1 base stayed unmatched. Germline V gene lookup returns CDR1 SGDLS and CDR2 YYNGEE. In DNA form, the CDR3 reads TGTGCCAGCAGCCGGGACTACTACAATGAGCAGTTCTTC. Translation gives CASSRDYYNEQFF.

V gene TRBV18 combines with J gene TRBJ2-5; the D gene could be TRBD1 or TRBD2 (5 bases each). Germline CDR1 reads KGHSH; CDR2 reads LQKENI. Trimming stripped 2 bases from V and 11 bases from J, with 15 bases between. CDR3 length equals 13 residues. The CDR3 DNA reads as TGTGCCAGCTCACCAAAGGGGCTGGGAGAGCAGTACTTC. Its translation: CASSPKGLGEQYF.

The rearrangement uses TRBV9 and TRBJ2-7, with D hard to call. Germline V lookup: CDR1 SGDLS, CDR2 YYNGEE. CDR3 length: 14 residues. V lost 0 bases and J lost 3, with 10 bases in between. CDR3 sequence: CASSVEASFYEQYF. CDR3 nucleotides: TGTGCCAGCAGCGTAGAGGCCAGCTTCTACGAGCAGTACTTC.

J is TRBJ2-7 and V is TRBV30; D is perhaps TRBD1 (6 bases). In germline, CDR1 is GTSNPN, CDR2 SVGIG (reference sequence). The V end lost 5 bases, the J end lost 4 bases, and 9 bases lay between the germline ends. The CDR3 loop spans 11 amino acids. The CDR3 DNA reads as TGTGCCTGGCACAGGGCGTACGAGCAGTACTTC. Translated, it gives CAWHRAYEQYF.

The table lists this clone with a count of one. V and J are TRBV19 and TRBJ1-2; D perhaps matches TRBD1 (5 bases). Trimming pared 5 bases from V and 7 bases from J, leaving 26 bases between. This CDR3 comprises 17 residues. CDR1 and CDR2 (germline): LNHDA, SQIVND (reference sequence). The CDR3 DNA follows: TGTGCCAGTAGTCCTCAGCCCGTGACAGTAGTCTATCGTGGCTACACCTTC. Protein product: CASSPQPVTVVYRGYTF.

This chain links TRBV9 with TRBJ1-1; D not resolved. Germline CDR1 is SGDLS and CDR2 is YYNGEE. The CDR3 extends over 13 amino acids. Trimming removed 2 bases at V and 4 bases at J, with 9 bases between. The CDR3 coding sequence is TGTGCCAGCAGCGTTCCCGGGATCACTGAAGCTTTCTTT. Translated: CASSVPGITEAFF.

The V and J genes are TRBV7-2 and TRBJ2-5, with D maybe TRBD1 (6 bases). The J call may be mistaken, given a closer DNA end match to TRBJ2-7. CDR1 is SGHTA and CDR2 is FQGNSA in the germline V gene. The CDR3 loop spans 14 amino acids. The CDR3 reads CASSLVHQGTEQYF. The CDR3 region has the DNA TGTGCCAGCAGCTTAGTACACCAGGGGACCGAGCAGTACTTC.

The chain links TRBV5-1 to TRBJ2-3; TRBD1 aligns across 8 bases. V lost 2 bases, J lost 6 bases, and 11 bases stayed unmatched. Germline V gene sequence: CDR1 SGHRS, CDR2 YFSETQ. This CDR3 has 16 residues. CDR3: CASSFGVQGAGDTQYF. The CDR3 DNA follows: TGCGCCAGCAGCTTTGGGGTGCAGGGGGCAGGGGATACGCAGTATTTT.

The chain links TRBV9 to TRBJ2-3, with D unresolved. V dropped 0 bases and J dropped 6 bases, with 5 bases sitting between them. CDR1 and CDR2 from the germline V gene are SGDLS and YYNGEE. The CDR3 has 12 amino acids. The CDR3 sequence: CASSVVVDTQYF. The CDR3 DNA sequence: TGTGCCAGCAGCGTAGTCGTGGATACGCAGTATTTT.

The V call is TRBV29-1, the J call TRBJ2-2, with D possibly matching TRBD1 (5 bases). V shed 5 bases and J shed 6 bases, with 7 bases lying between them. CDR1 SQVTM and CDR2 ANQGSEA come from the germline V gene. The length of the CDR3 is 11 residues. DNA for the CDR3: TGCAGCGTTATAGGGGCCGGGGAGCTGTTTTTT. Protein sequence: CSVIGAGELFF.

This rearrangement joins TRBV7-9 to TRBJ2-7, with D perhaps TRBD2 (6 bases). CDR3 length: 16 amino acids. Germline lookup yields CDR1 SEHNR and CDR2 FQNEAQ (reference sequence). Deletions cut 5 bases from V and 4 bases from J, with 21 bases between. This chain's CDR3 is CASSEWRGSDLYEQYF. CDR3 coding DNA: TGTGCCAGCAGCGAATGGCGGGGCTCCGACCTTTACGAGCAGTACTTC. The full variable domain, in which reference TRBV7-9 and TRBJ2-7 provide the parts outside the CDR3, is DTGVSQNPRHKITKRGQNVTFRCDPISEHNRLYWYRQTLGQGPEFLTYFQNEAQLEKSRLLSDRFSAERPKGSFSTLEIQRTEQGDSAMYLCASSEWRGSDLYEQYFGPGTRLTVT.

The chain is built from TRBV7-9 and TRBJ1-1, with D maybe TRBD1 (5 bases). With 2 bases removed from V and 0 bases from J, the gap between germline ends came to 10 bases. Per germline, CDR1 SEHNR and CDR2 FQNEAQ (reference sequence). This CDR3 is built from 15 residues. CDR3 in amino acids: CASSLFRAVNTEAFF. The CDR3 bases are TGTGCCAGCAGCTTATTCAGGGCCGTGAACACTGAAGCTTTCTTT.

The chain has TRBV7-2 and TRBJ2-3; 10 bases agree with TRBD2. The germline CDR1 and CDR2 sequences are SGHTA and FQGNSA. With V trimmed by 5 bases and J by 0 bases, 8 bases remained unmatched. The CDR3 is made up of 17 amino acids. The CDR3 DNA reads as TGTGCCAGCAGCGCCCGGGGACTAGCGACAAGCACAGATACGCAGTATTTT. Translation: CASSARGLATSTDTQYF.

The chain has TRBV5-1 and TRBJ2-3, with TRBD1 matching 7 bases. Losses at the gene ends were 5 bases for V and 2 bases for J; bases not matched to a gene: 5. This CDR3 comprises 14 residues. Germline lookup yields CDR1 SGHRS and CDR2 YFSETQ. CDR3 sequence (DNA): TGCGCCAGCAGAGATGACAGGGCCACAGATACGCAGTATTTT. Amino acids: CASRDDRATDTQYF.

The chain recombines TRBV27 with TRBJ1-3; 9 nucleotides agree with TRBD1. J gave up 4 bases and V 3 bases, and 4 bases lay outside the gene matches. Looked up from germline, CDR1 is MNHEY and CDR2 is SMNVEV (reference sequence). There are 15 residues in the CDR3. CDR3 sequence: CASSFNRGQGNTIYF. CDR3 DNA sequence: TGTGCCAGCAGTTTTAACAGGGGGCAAGGAAACACCATATATTTT.

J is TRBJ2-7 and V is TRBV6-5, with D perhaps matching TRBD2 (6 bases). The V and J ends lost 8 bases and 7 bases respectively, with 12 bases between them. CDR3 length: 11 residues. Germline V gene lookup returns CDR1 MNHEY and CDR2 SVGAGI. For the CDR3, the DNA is TGTGCCAGCGGACTAAAAGGGGAGCAGTACTTC. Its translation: CASGLKGEQYF.

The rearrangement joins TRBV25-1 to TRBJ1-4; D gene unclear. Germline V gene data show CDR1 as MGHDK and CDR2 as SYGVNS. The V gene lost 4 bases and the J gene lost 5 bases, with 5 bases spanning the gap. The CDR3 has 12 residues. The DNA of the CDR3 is TGTGCCAGCAGTGCCACCAATGAAAAACTGTTTTTT. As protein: CASSATNEKLFF. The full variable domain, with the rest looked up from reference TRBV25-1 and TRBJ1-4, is EADIYQTPRYLVIGTGKKITLECSQTMGHDKMYWYQQDPGMELHLIHYSYGVNSTEKGDLSSESTVSRIRTEHFPLTLESARPSHTSQYLCASSATNEKLFFGSGTQLSVL.

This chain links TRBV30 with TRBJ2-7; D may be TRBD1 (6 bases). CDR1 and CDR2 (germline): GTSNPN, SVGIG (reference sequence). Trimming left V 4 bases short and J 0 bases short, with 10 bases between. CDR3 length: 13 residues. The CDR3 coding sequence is TGTGCCTGGACAGGGGCGGTCTCCTACGAGCAGTACTTC. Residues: CAWTGAVSYEQYF.

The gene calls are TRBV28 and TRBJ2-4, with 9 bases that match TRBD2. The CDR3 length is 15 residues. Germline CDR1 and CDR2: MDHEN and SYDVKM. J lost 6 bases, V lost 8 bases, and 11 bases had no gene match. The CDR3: CASVGGGVGGNIQYF. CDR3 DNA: TGTGCCAGCGTCGGCGGGGGGGTTGGTGGAAACATTCAGTACTTC.

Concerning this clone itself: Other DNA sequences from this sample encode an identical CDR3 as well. The CDR3 is CSVRGPDTQYF. CDR3 sequence (DNA): TGCAGCGTTCGAGGACCAGATACGCAGTATTTT. The rearrangement uses TRBV29-1 and TRBJ2-3; D not resolved. The ends were cut back, 5 bases at V and 4 bases at J, with 7 bases in the middle. Germline V gene data show CDR1 as SQVTM and CDR2 as ANQGSEA. This CDR3 region has 11 residues.

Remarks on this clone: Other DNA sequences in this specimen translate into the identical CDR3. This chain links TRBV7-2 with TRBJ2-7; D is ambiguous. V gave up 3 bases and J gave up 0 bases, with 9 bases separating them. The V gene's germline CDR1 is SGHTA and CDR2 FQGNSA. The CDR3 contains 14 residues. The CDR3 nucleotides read TGTGCCAGCAGCTTGTTGCTAAACTCCTACGAGCAGTACTTC. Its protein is CASSLLLNSYEQYF. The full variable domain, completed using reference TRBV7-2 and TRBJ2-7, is GAGVSQSPSNKVTEKGKDVELRCDPISGHTALYWYRQSLGQGLEFLIYFQGNSAPDKSGLPSDRFSAERTGGSVSTLTIQRTQQEDSAVYLCASSLLLNSYEQYFGPGTRLTVT.

CDR3 protein: CASSTDRNYNEQFF. In DNA form, the CDR3 reads TGTGCCAGTAGTACCGACCGGAATTACAATGAGCAGTTCTTC. This rearrangement joins TRBV19 to TRBJ2-1; D is ambiguous. The germline V and J ends were trimmed by 4 bases and 4 bases, with 11 bases remaining between them. CDR3 length: 14 residues. CDR1 is LNHDA and CDR2 is SQIVND in the germline V gene (reference sequence).

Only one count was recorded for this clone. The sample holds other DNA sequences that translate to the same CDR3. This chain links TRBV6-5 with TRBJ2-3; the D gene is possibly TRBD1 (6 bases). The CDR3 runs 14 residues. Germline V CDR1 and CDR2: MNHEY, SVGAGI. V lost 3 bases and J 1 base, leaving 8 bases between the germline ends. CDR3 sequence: CASSYGGGTDTQYF. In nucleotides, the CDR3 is TGTGCCAGCAGTTATGGGGGCGGCACAGATACGCAGTATTTT.